This T cell receptor beta chain emerged from a study of T cells in women clearing cervical HPV infection. Study in general: Case blood was drawn when the lesion was first found; control blood after infection became undetectable. Case blood was drawn a median about 150 days after lesion detection.

Sequenced by immunoSEQ multiplex PCR; TCRdb stores in-frame clones only, minus some. This listing includes about 23,000 clones. Points on this clone: The CDR3 is cut off 3 residues early in the read; its end comes from the germline J gene.

This CDR3 has 15 residues. The germline V gene encodes CDR1 SGDLS and CDR2 YYNGEE. With 3 bases clipped from V and 3 bases from J, the junction kept 4 bases outside the gene matches. The sequenced sample was blood buffy coat. This sequence originates from a woman aged 18 to 75 with a cervical HPV16 infection that either progressed to CIN3+ or cleared (not recorded which). The V and J genes are TRBV9 and TRBJ1-2, with 11 bases fitting TRBD1. CDR3 protein: CASSAGQGAYYGYTF. The sequenced part of the CDR3 DNA is TGTGCCAGCAGCGCCGGACAGGGGGCGTACTATGGC.